This T cell receptor (beta chain) originates from a study of T cells in Graves' hyperthyroidism and ophthalmopathy. Participants, patients aged 18 to 65, had newly diagnosed hyperthyroidism with a duration under 2 months. Orbital computed tomography, thyroid ultrasound, serum thyroxine and TRAb, and clinical symptoms together informed the diagnoses. The TCR beta CDR3 regions underwent amplification using RNA transcripts as the source. The TCR CDR3 first-round RT-PCR relied on the HTBI primer set. TCRdb itself ran the multiplex PCR reads through MiXCR, one entry per CDR3 protein. Of about 540,000 distinct CDR3 sequences detected, 40% to 55% appear once; the ten largest clones hold just under 8.5%. Study outcomes and limitations: Using 13 V-J features, a model discriminated ophthalmopathy from stable hyperthyroidism.

In regard to this clonotype: The antigen is not known. A much larger clone lies a single base off, so this may be a read error.

This clonotype was sampled from a woman aged 18-29 years with Graves' hyperthyroidism. The specimen sequenced was peripheral blood or thyroid tissue (not recorded which).

The CDR3 DNA is TGTGCCGGCAGCGGGGGGACAGGAAGAACCTACGAGCAGTACTTC. Amino acid sequence: CAGSGGTGRTYEQYF. The V and J genes are TRBV7-9 and TRBJ2-7, with TRBD2 as a possible D gene (9 bases). CDR3 length: 15 amino acids. From germline, CDR1 is SEHNR and CDR2 FQNEAQ (reference sequence).